The rows below give T cell receptor beta chains drawn from one sample of a study of CD8 T cells in ankylosing spondylitis. TCRdb re-derived calls from the 5' RACE reads in MiXCR, one entry per CDR3 protein. This sample has about 170,000 distinct CDR3 sequences; around 17% occur once, and the top ten carry approximately 7.6%. The sample was blood, either unsorted or a sorted T cell fraction (not recorded which). The receptors shown here come from a male donor with ankylosing spondylitis or in good health (not recorded which). The CDR3 runs from the conserved cysteine through the conserved F or W. Fields, in order: J gene, clone size, V gene, D gene, CDR3 protein, CDR3 DNA. A D gene is named only where the DNA matches it firmly. Clone sizes are given selectively: once, few, many, or a class where the clone is expanded.

TRBJ2-1 many TRBV9 TRBD2 CASSLAGGPRNEQFF TGTGCCAGCAGCCTAGCGGGAGGGCCGCGAAATGAGCAGTTCTTC
TRBJ2-3 . TRBV11-2 . CASSLESVRDTQYF TGTGCCAGCAGCTTAGAAAGCGTCAGGGATACGCAGTATTTT
TRBJ2-2 many TRBV20-1 . CSAYRRLGELFF TGCAGTGCTTACCGGCGTTTAGGGGAGCTGTTTTTT
TRBJ2-5 many TRBV20-1 TRBD2 CSARDRLAGRETQYF TGCAGTGCTAGAGATCGTCTAGCGGGGAGAGAGACCCAGTACTTC
TRBJ2-7 few TRBV5-1 . CASSLGPSSYEQYF TGCGCCAGCAGCTTGGGACCGAGCTCCTACGAGCAGTACTTC
TRBJ2-7 many TRBV5-1 TRBD2 CASSLRTSSYEQYF TGCGCCAGCAGCCTAAGGACTAGCAGCTACGAGCAGTACTTC
TRBJ1-1 many TRBV20-1 . CSAQTSSNTEAFF TGCAGTGCCCAGACGTCATCGAACACTGAAGCTTTCTTT
TRBJ2-5 many TRBV12-3/TRBV12-4 TRBD2 CASSLFGLAGVQETQYF TGTGCCAGCAGTTTATTCGGCCTAGCGGGAGTTCAAGAGACCCAGTACTTC
TRBJ2-2 many TRBV12-3/TRBV12-4 . CASRATVNTGELFF TGTGCCAGCAGGGCGACAGTAAACACCGGGGAGCTGTTTTTT
TRBJ2-1 . TRBV28 TRBD1 CASRKQGPLHVEQFF TGTGCCAGCAGAAAACAGGGGCCCCTTCATGTTGAGCAGTTCTTC
TRBJ1-4 few TRBV5-1 . CASSLWGDLANEKLFF TGCGCCAGCAGCTTGTGGGGGGATCTCGCTAATGAAAAACTGTTTTTT
TRBJ2-2 few TRBV29-1 . CSVVPGATNTGELFF TGCAGCGTTGTCCCCGGGGCGACGAACACCGGGGAGCTGTTTTTT
TRBJ1-2 . TRBV19 . CASSMPYLGNYGYTF TGTGCCAGTAGTATGCCGTACCTCGGAAACTATGGCTACACCTTC
TRBJ2-5 many TRBV28 . CASSTQGETQYF TGTGCCAGCTCCACCCAGGGAGAGACCCAGTACTTC
TRBJ2-5 . TRBV5-1 . CASSSGPTANQETQYF TGCGCCAGCAGCTCGGGTCCTACAGCTAATCAAGAGACCCAGTACTTC
TRBJ2-3 few TRBV20-1 TRBD1 CSARDPGQWTPDTQYF TGCAGTGCTAGAGATCCGGGACAGTGGACCCCAGATACGCAGTATTTT
TRBJ2-2 many TRBV5-1 . CASRGSPRDTGELFF TGCGCCAGCAGAGGGTCCCCCAGGGACACCGGGGAGCTGTTTTTT
TRBJ2-4 few TRBV28 TRBD1 CASSYIWTGENIQYF TGTGCCAGCAGTTACATCTGGACAGGGGAAAACATTCAGTACTTC
TRBJ1-5 many TRBV5-1 . CASSLEVGNQPQHF TGCGCCAGCAGCTTGGAAGTAGGGAATCAGCCCCAGCATTTT
TRBJ2-3 many TRBV28 . CASTSDKGWKLATDTQYF TGTGCCAGCACCTCGGACAAAGGGTGGAAGTTGGCGACAGATACGCAGTATTTT
TRBJ2-1 . TRBV7-7 TRBD2 CASSTSPAGGTLNNEQFF TGTGCCAGCAGCACCTCTCCGGCGGGGGGGACTCTGAACAATGAGCAGTTCTTC
TRBJ2-1 once TRBV5-5 . CASSPGRENNEQFF TGTGCCAGCAGCCCAGGAAGGGAGAACAATGAGCAGTTCTTC
TRBJ2-2 many TRBV7-2 . CASSLSAHNTGGELFF TGTGCCAGCAGCTTATCGGCCCATAATACCGGGGGGGAGCTGTTTTTT
TRBJ2-7 few TRBV20-1 . CSARGQGLSYEQYF TGCAGTGCTAGAGGACAGGGACTCTCCTACGAGCAGTACTTC
TRBJ2-5 few TRBV27 TRBD1 CASARDRGLGETQYF TGTGCCAGCGCACGTGACAGGGGGCTTGGGGAGACCCAGTACTTC
TRBJ1-3 few TRBV5-1 TRBD1 CASSMGQGGTIYF TGCGCCAGCAGCATGGGACAGGGCGGCACCATATATTTT
TRBJ2-7 few TRBV29-1 . CSVDLDEGFPYEQYF TGCAGCGTTGACCTCGATGAGGGCTTCCCCTACGAGCAGTACTTC
TRBJ2-7 . TRBV6-2/TRBV6-3 TRBD1 CASSIRHSDRGSGYEQYF TGTGCCAGCAGTATCCGACATTCCGACAGGGGCTCCGGCTACGAGCAGTACTTC
TRBJ2-3 few TRBV18 . CASSQDLGASDTQYF TGTGCCAGCTCCCAAGACTTGGGCGCATCAGATACGCAGTATTTT
TRBJ2-1 few TRBV12-3/TRBV12-4 . CASSLRPDTEQFF TGTGCCAGCAGTTTGAGGCCGGACACTGAGCAGTTCTTC
TRBJ2-1 . TRBV7-9 . CASSKDWVEQFF TGTGCCAGCAGCAAGGACTGGGTAGAGCAGTTCTTC
TRBJ1-1 few TRBV12-3/TRBV12-4 . CASSLFGGAMNTEAFF TGTGCCAGCAGTTTGTTTGGGGGGGCGATGAACACTGAAGCTTTCTTT
TRBJ1-1 many TRBV5-1 . CASSLGWVRNTEAFF TGCGCCAGCAGCCTTGGGTGGGTGAGAAACACTGAAGCTTTCTTT
TRBJ1-1 . TRBV6-5 . CASTRRAFF TGTGCCAGCACTAGGAGAGCTTTCTTT
TRBJ2-1 few TRBV6-1 TRBD2 CASSRDSGMAYNEQFF TGTGCCAGCAGCCGGGATAGCGGGATGGCCTACAATGAGCAGTTCTTC
TRBJ2-3 . TRBV24-1 TRBD1 CATSLGQGEDTQYF TGTGCCACCAGCCTGGGACAGGGGGAAGATACGCAGTATTTT
TRBJ1-3 few TRBV30 . CASTTQSSGNTIYF TGTGCCTCAACGACCCAGAGCTCTGGAAACACCATATATTTT